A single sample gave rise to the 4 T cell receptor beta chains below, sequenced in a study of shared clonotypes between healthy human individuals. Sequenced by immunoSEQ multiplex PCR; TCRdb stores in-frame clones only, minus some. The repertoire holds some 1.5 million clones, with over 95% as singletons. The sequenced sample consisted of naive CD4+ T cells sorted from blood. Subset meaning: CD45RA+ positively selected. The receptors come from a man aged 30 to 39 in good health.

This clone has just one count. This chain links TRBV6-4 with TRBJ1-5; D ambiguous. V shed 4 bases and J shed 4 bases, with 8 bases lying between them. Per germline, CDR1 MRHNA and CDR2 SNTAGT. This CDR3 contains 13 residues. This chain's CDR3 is CASSGGLNQPQHF. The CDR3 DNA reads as TGTGCCAGCAGTGGGGGTCTTAATCAGCCCCAGCATTTT.

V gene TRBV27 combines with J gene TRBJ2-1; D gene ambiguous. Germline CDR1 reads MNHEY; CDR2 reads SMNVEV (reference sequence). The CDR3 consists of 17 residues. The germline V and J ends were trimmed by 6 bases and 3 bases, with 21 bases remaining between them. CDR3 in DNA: TGTGCCAGCAGCAGATTTGCGACCCCGAGTGACTACAATGAGCAGTTCTTC. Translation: CASSRFATPSDYNEQFF.

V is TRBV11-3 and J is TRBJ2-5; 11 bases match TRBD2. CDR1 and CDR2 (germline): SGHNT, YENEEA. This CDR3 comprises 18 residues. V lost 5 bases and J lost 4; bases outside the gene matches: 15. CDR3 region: CASSPNRGPGTSGETQYF. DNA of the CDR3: TGTGCCAGCAGCCCAAACAGGGGGCCCGGGACTAGCGGAGAGACCCAGTACTTC.

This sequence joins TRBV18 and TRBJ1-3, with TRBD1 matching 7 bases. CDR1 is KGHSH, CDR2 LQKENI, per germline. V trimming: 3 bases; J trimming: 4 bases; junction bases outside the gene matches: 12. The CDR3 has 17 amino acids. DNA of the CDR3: TGTGCCAGCTCACCGGTTGAACAGGGGAGGGTCGGAAACACCATATATTTT. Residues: CASSPVEQGRVGNTIYF.